The rows below give T cell receptor beta chains drawn from one sample of a study of blood T cell repertoires in COVID-19. Repertoires were generated with immunoSEQ multiplex PCR, while TCRdb's copy carries only in-frame clones and drops some. The table includes around 150,000 clones, approximately 80% detected once. Sequences were obtained from PBMCs or T cells enriched from blood (not recorded which). The receptors here all came from a woman between 40 and 55 years old who had recovered from COVID-19. Each CDR3 is given with its conserved first and last residue. D genes are given only for firm matches. Size is omitted from some rows. Given values are once, few, many or a class for expanded clones.

CDR3: CASSMGQREGIQYF
DNA: TGTGCCAGCAGCATGGGACAGCGGGAGGGCATTCAGTACTTC
D: TRBD2
J: TRBJ2-4
size: -
V: TRBV7-8

CDR3: CASSLGLNYGYTF
DNA: TGTGCCAGCAGCTTAGGACTAAACTATGGCTACACCTTC
D: -
J: TRBJ1-2
size: -
V: TRBV7-9

CDR3: CATSDPNLAGGSFTYEQYF
DNA: TGTGCCACCAGTGATCCCAATCTAGCGGGGGGCTCGTTCACCTACGAGCAGTACTTC
D: TRBD2
J: TRBJ2-7
size: once
V: TRBV24-1

CDR3: CAIGQENNEQFF
DNA: TGTGCCATTGGACAGGAAAACAATGAGCAGTTCTTC
D: TRBD1
J: TRBJ2-1
size: few
V: TRBV10-3

CDR3: CASSPGADTQYF
DNA: TGTGCCAGCAGCCCCGGGGCAGATACGCAGTATTTT
D: -
J: TRBJ2-3
size: -
V: TRBV12-3/TRBV12-4

CDR3: CASSVVPSQETQYF
DNA: TGTGCCAGCAGCGTAGTTCCTAGCCAAGAGACCCAGTACTTC
D: -
J: TRBJ2-5
size: -
V: TRBV9

CDR3: CASSLAAFQETQYF
DNA: TGTGCCTCCTCCTTAGCGGCCTTCCAAGAGACCCAGTACTTC
D: -
J: TRBJ2-5
size: few
V: TRBV11-2

CDR3: CASSLDLADTQYF
DNA: TGTGCCAGCAGCTTAGATTTAGCAGATACGCAGTATTTT
D: -
J: TRBJ2-3
size: -
V: TRBV11-3

CDR3: CASSQPERRGSTDTQYF
DNA: TGCGCCAGCAGCCAACCCGAGAGGCGGGGAAGCACAGATACGCAGTATTTT
D: -
J: TRBJ2-3
size: -
V: TRBV4-1

CDR3: CASSHGIEAFF
DNA: TGTGCCAGCAGCCACGGGATTGAAGCTTTCTTT
D: -
J: TRBJ1-1
size: few
V: TRBV3-1/TRBV3-2

CDR3: CASSQGTGSDTQYF
DNA: TGCGCCAGCAGCCAAGGGACAGGGAGCGATACGCAGTATTTT
D: TRBD1
J: TRBJ2-3
size: once
V: TRBV4-1

CDR3: CASSHGHNYGYTF
DNA: TGTGCCAGCAGCCATGGACATAACTATGGCTACACCTTC
D: -
J: TRBJ1-2
size: -
V: TRBV3-1/TRBV3-2

CDR3: CASSGGTSGRETYNEQFF
DNA: TGTGCCAGCAGTGGGGGGACTAGCGGGAGAGAAACCTACAATGAGCAGTTCTTC
D: TRBD2
J: TRBJ2-1
size: -
V: TRBV25-1

CDR3: CASSFGLEPYEQYF
DNA: TGTGCCAGCAGCTTCGGACTAGAACCCTACGAGCAGTACTTC
D: TRBD2
J: TRBJ2-7
size: -
V: TRBV5-4

CDR3: CASSQVEMTGGAETQYF
DNA: TGTGCCAGCAGCCAAGTCGAGATGACAGGGGGTGCGGAGACCCAGTACTTC
D: TRBD1
J: TRBJ2-5
size: -
V: TRBV4-2

CDR3: CATTLGPSGNTIYF
DNA: TGTGCCACGACGTTGGGGCCCTCTGGAAACACCATATATTTT
D: -
J: TRBJ1-3
size: -
V: TRBV3-1/TRBV3-2

CDR3: CASRSPEEDGYTF
DNA: TGTGCCAGCAGATCTCCAGAGGAAGATGGCTACACCTTC
D: -
J: TRBJ1-2
size: -
V: TRBV2

CDR3: CASTLSGMNTEAFF
DNA: TGTGCCAGCACTCTTTCGGGGATGAACACTGAAGCTTTCTTT
D: -
J: TRBJ1-1
size: -
V: TRBV9

CDR3: CASSPGLAAYEQYF
DNA: TGTGCCAGCAGCCCTGGACTAGCGGCCTACGAGCAGTACTTC
D: TRBD2
J: TRBJ2-7
size: few
V: TRBV5-6

CDR3: CASDSLGNTIYF
DNA: TGTGCCAGTGACAGTTTGGGAAACACCATATATTTT
D: -
J: TRBJ1-3
size: -
V: TRBV19

CDR3: CASSEAWEAGQPQHF
DNA: TGTGCCAGCAGTGAAGCCTGGGAGGCTGGTCAGCCCCAGCATTTT
D: -
J: TRBJ1-5
size: -
V: TRBV6-1

CDR3: CASSFVSDTQYF
DNA: TGTGCCAGCAGTTTTGTTTCTGATACGCAGTATTTT
D: -
J: TRBJ2-3
size: -
V: TRBV12-3/TRBV12-4

CDR3: CASSLQRGQTRDTQYF
DNA: TGCGCCAGCAGCTTGCAGAGGGGGCAGACGAGGGATACGCAGTATTTT
D: TRBD1
J: TRBJ2-3
size: -
V: TRBV5-1